Below, 5 T cell receptor beta chains from the same sample are listed, as sequenced in a study of PD-1 blockade in classical Hodgkin lymphoma. The assay was immunoSEQ multiplex PCR, and TCRdb's table has in-frame clones only and misses some. Of about 27,000 clones in the sample, nearly 80% were seen once. Every patient experienced relapse after autologous stem cell transplantation, and brentuximab vedotin exposure varied. The source was peripheral blood mononuclear cells (PBMCs), collected before the second cycle of nivolumab. These receptor sequences come from a human donor with classical Hodgkin lymphoma.

This sequence joins TRBV7-2 and TRBJ2-1; D is uncertain. In germline, CDR1 is SGHTA, CDR2 FQGNSA. V was shortened by 0 bases and J by 7 bases, with 7 bases between the two germline ends. The CDR3 has 13 residues. Written as DNA, the CDR3 is TGTGCCAGCAGCTTAGCGACGAGGAATGAGCAGTTCTTC. This codes for CASSLATRNEQFF.

The J gene is TRBJ1-2, the V gene TRBV5-1, with unresolved D. V lost 4 bases to trimming and J lost 0 bases, with 10 bases between them. Germline V lookup: CDR1 SGHRS, CDR2 YFSETQ. This CDR3 region has 14 residues. DNA for the CDR3: TGCGCCAGCAGCCCCCTGACTACTAACTATGGCTACACCTTC. Amino acids: CASSPLTTNYGYTF.

The genes are TRBV2 and TRBJ2-3, with 7 bases lining up with TRBD1. Germline CDR1 SNHLY, CDR2 FYNNEI. V was pared by 6 bases and J by 2 bases, with 5 bases of the junction left unmatched. This CDR3 contains 14 residues. The CDR3 reads CASSKGTVTDTQYF. CDR3 in DNA: TGTGCCAGCAGCAAGGGGACAGTCACAGATACGCAGTATTTT. Complete variable domain (other parts from reference TRBV2 and TRBJ2-3): EPEVTQTPSHQVTQMGQEVILRCVPISNHLYFYWYRQILGQKVEFLVSFYNNEISEKSEIFDDQFSVERPDGSNFTLKIRSTKLEDSAMYFCASSKGTVTDTQYFGPGTRLTVL.

This chain links TRBV19 with TRBJ1-2; D perhaps matches TRBD1 (5 bases). Germline CDR1 and CDR2: LNHDA and SQIVND (reference sequence). The CDR3 totals 16 residues. The V end lost 4 bases, the J end lost 2 bases, and 17 bases lay between the germline ends. The CDR3 bases are TGTGCCAGTAGTAGCGGAGACAGATCTTTAAACTATGGCTACACCTTC. Translation gives CASSSGDRSLNYGYTF.

This clone is medium-sized in the sample. The chain uses TRBV7-2 and TRBJ1-2; the D gene is possibly TRBD1 (6 bases). The CDR3 is 13 residues long. V lost 8 bases and J lost 8, with 18 bases in between. Germline CDR1 and CDR2: SGHTA and FQGNSA. CDR3: CASRRDKTGGYTF. The CDR3 nucleotides are TGTGCCAGCCGACGGGACAAAACTGGAGGCTACACCTTC.